A selection of T cell receptor beta chains follows, all from one sample in a study of T cells generated in artificial thymic organoids. Via MiXCR, TCRdb re-called the 5' RACE reads, giving one row per CDR3 protein. The table records fewer than 5,500 distinct CDR3 sequences, approximately 26% of them present only once. These receptors are not linked to any known antigen. The source material was naive CD8+ T cells grown in artificial thymic organoids from cord blood stem and progenitor cells. These receptors came from a human donor who gave cord blood stem cells for thymic organoid culture, a cardiac surgery patient who gave postnatal thymus, or a blood donor (not recorded which). Both conserved end residues are part of each CDR3.

v_gene	j_gene	CDR3aa
TRBV18	TRBJ1-2	CASSPLRNRPYGYTF
TRBV20-1	TRBJ1-2	CSARDGGRKHNYGYTF
TRBV10-3	TRBJ2-7	CAISEWGSAYEQYF
TRBV6-5	TRBJ2-7	CASRDWDRAPYEQYF
TRBV5-6	TRBJ1-2	CASSLLTGCRYGYTF
TRBV20-1	TRBJ1-2	CSARSGPRIDYGYTF
TRBV12-3/TRBV12-4	TRBJ2-7	CASSLVPFHEQYF
TRBV5-6	TRBJ2-1	CASSPGGYNEQFF
TRBV4-1	TRBJ2-2	CASSRLLPWTSGNTGELFF
TRBV4-1	TRBJ2-1	CASSQDRSGGVDEQFF
TRBV20-1	TRBJ1-2	CSASPTAHGYTF
TRBV5-1	TRBJ2-2	CASSFGRVTGELFF
TRBV7-6	TRBJ2-7	CASSAGTVFSYEQYF
TRBV7-2	TRBJ2-7	CASSQCRDPRKYF
TRBV4-3	TRBJ2-3	CASNQASCRDRHTDTQYF
TRBV28	TRBJ1-2	CASSLSAGGYTF
TRBV6-5	TRBJ1-3	CASSGRLSGNTIYF
TRBV6-5	TRBJ2-7	CASRTGGSYEQYF
TRBV4-3	TRBJ2-5	CASSQDRSGSGETQYF
TRBV5-1	TRBJ2-5	CASSLARQVRGETQYF
TRBV12-3/TRBV12-4	TRBJ2-7	CASSPGPSAYEQYF
TRBV4-1	TRBJ2-3	CASSQASGTDTQYF
TRBV20-1	TRBJ2-3	CSASRVNTDTQYF
TRBV4-3	TRBJ2-2	CASSQDGGRANTGELFF
TRBV7-9	TRBJ2-3	CASSLIAGVRTDTQYF
TRBV7-9	TRBJ1-5	CASSLHRGPQHF
TRBV19	TRBJ2-4	CASSIMGDKNIQYF
TRBV20-1	TRBJ2-1	CSASSQVGAHNEQFF
TRBV29-1	TRBJ1-1	CSVGRRTEAFF
TRBV4-3	TRBJ1-1	CASSQDKGVAEAFF
TRBV10-3	TRBJ2-5	CTISDAGAGPWETQYF
TRBV9	TRBJ2-3	CASSVAGLAGRTDTQYF
TRBV4-3	TRBJ1-2	CASSPSLLLGRFNYGYTF
TRBV5-5	TRBJ1-2	CASSSIQDYGYTF
TRBV20-1	TRBJ1-1	CSAREPGQAEAFF